These T cell receptor beta chains were read from a single sample in a study of T cells in Graves' hyperthyroidism and ophthalmopathy. TCRdb re-analysed the multiplex PCR reads in MiXCR, keeping a single row per CDR3 protein. Seen here are fewer than 550,000 distinct CDR3 sequences, 15% to 18% observed once, and the top ten hold approximately 8%. The specimen was blood. The source is a woman between 18 and 29 years old with Graves' hyperthyroidism. Both conserved end residues are part of each CDR3. Fields, in order: clone size, J gene, D gene, V gene, CDR3 DNA, CDR3 protein. A D gene is named only where the DNA matches it firmly. Clone size is stated in some rows and not others, as once, few, many or a class when expanded.

NA	TRBJ2-5	TRBD1	TRBV30	TGTGCCGTACGATTCCGGGACAGGGAATTGCGTTGGGAGACCCAGTACTTC	CAVRFRDRELRWETQYF
few	TRBJ1-2	NA	TRBV12-3/TRBV12-4	TGTGCCAGCAGTTTAGCGCTGAGGGGTCTCTATAACTATGGCTACACCTTC	CASSLALRGLYNYGYTF
many	TRBJ2-1	TRBD1	TRBV12-3/TRBV12-4	TGTGCCAGCAGTTTAGCCAGGGGGCCTGAGCAGTTCTTC	CASSLARGPEQFF
many	TRBJ2-5	NA	TRBV5-5	TGTGCCAGCAGCTTGTACCCTCCGCAAGAGACCCAGTACTTC	CASSLYPPQETQYF
many	TRBJ2-2	TRBD2	TRBV19	TGTGCCAGTAGTATACGGACTAGCGGGAACACCGGGGAGCTGTTTTTT	CASSIRTSGNTGELFF
few	TRBJ1-2	NA	TRBV25-1	TGTGCCAGCAGTGCGGGGCGGCTCTATGGCTACACCTTC	CASSAGRLYGYTF
many	TRBJ1-2	NA	TRBV28	TGTGCCAGCACCCTGGGGGGGGGAAATGGCTACACCTTC	CASTLGGGNGYTF
NA	TRBJ2-5	NA	TRBV5-1	TGCGCCAGCAGCTTTTCTCTCGAGTGGGAGACCCAGTACTTC	CASSFSLEWETQYF
few	TRBJ2-7	NA	TRBV4-2	TGTGCCAGCAGCCAAGGCCCAGGGAGCTCCTACGAGCAGTACTTC	CASSQGPGSSYEQYF
many	TRBJ2-2	NA	TRBV28	TGTGCCAGCAGTTTACCGGACACCGGGGAGCTGTTTTTT	CASSLPDTGELFF
NA	TRBJ2-2	TRBD2	TRBV28	TGTGCCAGCAGGACCGCGGGACTAGCGGCGGGGTCGAACACCGGGGAGCTGTTTTTT	CASRTAGLAAGSNTGELFF
many	TRBJ2-5	TRBD2	TRBV19	TGTGCCAGTAGTGTTTCACTAGCGGGGCCTCAAGAGACCCAGTACTTC	CASSVSLAGPQETQYF
many	TRBJ2-1	TRBD2	TRBV20-1	TGCAGTGCCATAAGTTCTAGCGGGAGGTACAATGAGCAGTTCTTC	CSAISSSGRYNEQFF
NA	TRBJ1-6	TRBD1	TRBV2	TGTGCCAGCAGTCCCGGGACAGGGGGCGGGGATAATTCACCCCTCCACTTT	CASSPGTGGGDNSPLHF
few	TRBJ1-1	NA	TRBV20-1	TGCAGTGCGAGACGGGGCAGAACGTCTTTTCCGGCTGAAGCTTTCTTT	CSARRGRTSFPAEAFF
many	TRBJ2-3	NA	TRBV19	TGTGCCAGTAGTGACATCGACAGGAGCACAGATACGCAGTATTTT	CASSDIDRSTDTQYF
many	TRBJ1-2	TRBD1	TRBV15	TGTGCCACCAGCAGAGGACAGGGGGCTGATGGCTACACCTTC	CATSRGQGADGYTF
many	TRBJ2-1	TRBD2	TRBV3-1	TGTGCCAGCAGCCAATTTAGCGGGAGGGCAAATGAGCAGTTCTTC	CASSQFSGRANEQFF
many	TRBJ2-7	TRBD2	TRBV20-1	TGCAGTGCACCCCTTTCGGTAGCGGGGGACTACGAGCAGTACTTC	CSAPLSVAGDYEQYF
many	TRBJ2-1	TRBD2	TRBV3-1	TGTGCCAGCAGCCAAGATCGTAGCGGGTACGAGCAGTTCTTC	CASSQDRSGYEQFF
many	TRBJ1-1	NA	TRBV27	TGTGCCAGCAGTTTGAGGGGCTCGGAGAACACTGAAGCTTTCTTT	CASSLRGSENTEAFF
many	TRBJ1-1	TRBD1	TRBV5-6	TGTGCCAGCAGCCACGGGACAGGGATCGGTTACACTGAAGCTTTCTTT	CASSHGTGIGYTEAFF
many	TRBJ2-7	TRBD2	TRBV6-1	TGTGCCAGCAGTGGGGACCGCGGGGGACCCTACGAGCAGTACTTC	CASSGDRGGPYEQYF
NA	TRBJ1-5	NA	TRBV16	TGTGCCAGCAGCCAATCGAAATTGGCGAGCAATCAGCCCCAGCATTTT	CASSQSKLASNQPQHF
many	TRBJ2-1	TRBD2	TRBV19	TGTGCCAGTAGTATGGGGGTAGCGGGGCCCCGTCATGAGCAGTTCTTC	CASSMGVAGPRHEQFF
NA	TRBJ1-2	NA	TRBV14	TGTGCCAGCAGCCCAGACCCTAACTATGGCTACACCTTC	CASSPDPNYGYTF
many	TRBJ2-1	NA	TRBV12-3/TRBV12-4	TGTGCCAGCAGTTTCCCGGGGGTAGCCAATGAGCAGTTCTTC	CASSFPGVANEQFF
many	TRBJ2-1	TRBD1	TRBV13	TGTGCCAGCAGCTTACGACAGGGGGACAATGAGCAGTTCTTC	CASSLRQGDNEQFF
many	TRBJ2-3	NA	TRBV20-1	TGCAGTGCTAGGAGTCGCAGGGCAGATACGCAGTATTTT	CSARSRRADTQYF
many	TRBJ2-5	NA	TRBV11-3	TGTGCCAGCAACGCAGGACACATTCGGGGAGAGACCCAGTACTTC	CASNAGHIRGETQYF
many	TRBJ1-2	TRBD1	TRBV19	TGTGCCAGTAGTATGGTCGGGACAGGGACTAACTATGGCTACACCTTC	CASSMVGTGTNYGYTF
few	TRBJ1-4	TRBD1	TRBV29-1	TGCAGCGTTCTTCAAAGAGGGCAGGGGGCGATTTACGAAAAACTGTTTTTT	CSVLQRGQGAIYEKLFF
many	TRBJ2-3	TRBD2	TRBV13	TGTGCCAGCAGCCCTGGAGGGCGGGAGAACACAGATACGCAGTATTTT	CASSPGGRENTDTQYF
NA	TRBJ2-1	NA	TRBV4-1	TGCGCCAGCAGCCAAGGAACTAGTTTAACTGGTGAGCAGTTCTTC	CASSQGTSLTGEQFF
few	TRBJ2-2	NA	TRBV10-3	TGTGCCATCAGTGGATCCGGCACCGGGGAGCTGTTTTTT	CAISGSGTGELFF
many	TRBJ2-5	NA	TRBV5-1	TGCGCCAGCAGCTTGTATCTGGGACCCTCGCGGGAGACCCAGTACTTC	CASSLYLGPSRETQYF
NA	TRBJ2-7	TRBD1	TRBV7-8	TGTGCCAGCAGCCGGTATAACAGGGGGCTTTTCTACGAGCAGTACTTC	CASSRYNRGLFYEQYF
many	TRBJ2-3	TRBD1	TRBV28	TGTGCCAGCAGTCTGACAGGGGCAGGAGATACGCAGTATTTT	CASSLTGAGDTQYF
NA	TRBJ1-5	TRBD1	TRBV6-1	TGTGCCAGCTCTAACCGGATCGGGACAGGGTCGCGGGGTAGCAATCAGCCCCAGCATTTT	CASSNRIGTGSRGSNQPQHF
many	TRBJ1-4	TRBD1	TRBV20-1	TGCAGTGCTAGAGCTCGGGGGACAGGGGACGAAAAACTGTTTTTT	CSARARGTGDEKLFF
many	TRBJ1-5	TRBD1	TRBV6-1	TGTGCCAGCATCCGATTGGGGACAGGGACGCAACAGCCCCAGCATTTT	CASIRLGTGTQQPQHF
NA	TRBJ1-3	TRBD1	TRBV12-3/TRBV12-4	TGTGCCAGCAGTTTATGGGACAGGGCAGGAAACACCATATATTTT	CASSLWDRAGNTIYF
NA	TRBJ1-6	NA	TRBV7-9	TGTGCCAGCCAACCGGGGGTTAATAATTCACCCCTCCACTTT	CASQPGVNNSPLHF
many	TRBJ1-6	NA	TRBV28	TGTGCCAGCAGTTCGCAGGCCTTTCTACCGCATTCACCCCTCCACTTT	CASSSQAFLPHSPLHF
many	TRBJ2-1	TRBD2	TRBV7-7	TGTGCTAGCAGCTTAGCGGGGACTAACAATGAGCAGTTCTTC	CASSLAGTNNEQFF
many	TRBJ2-7	NA	TRBV27	TGTGCCAGCAGCATCAGGGAATCCTACGAGCAGTACTTC	CASSIRESYEQYF
many	TRBJ2-3	TRBD2	TRBV2	TGTGCCAGCAGTGAACAGACTAGCGGGGGTACGCAGTATTTT	CASSEQTSGGTQYF
few	TRBJ2-5	NA	TRBV11-2	TGTGCCAGCAGCTTATTACCAGCGTACCAAGAGACCCAGTACTTC	CASSLLPAYQETQYF
many	TRBJ1-6	NA	TRBV6-1	TGTGCCAGCAGTGCCTCGACACGCGGCTCCTATAATTCACCCCTCCACTTT	CASSASTRGSYNSPLHF
NA	TRBJ1-1	NA	TRBV11-2	TGTGCCAGCAGCAGTAACGGGTTGCCTGAAGCTTTCTTT	CASSSNGLPEAFF
many	TRBJ2-1	TRBD1	TRBV20-1	TGCAGTGCTAGCAAAGGGACAGGCTCCTACAATGAGCAGTTCTTC	CSASKGTGSYNEQFF